Below, 27 T cell receptor beta chains from the same sample are listed, as sequenced in a study of T-cell reconstitution after alpha-beta-depleted transplantation in children. A TCRbeta library incorporating unique molecular identifiers was prepared. TCRdb itself ran the PCR reads through MiXCR, one entry per CDR3 protein. This sample has 500,000 or so distinct CDR3 sequences, with about 33% found just once. Specimen: PBMCs from the stem cell graft donor, collected from the stem cell graft. The source of these receptors is a human donor who donated a stem cell graft to a child with aplastic anemia.

The gene calls are TRBV5-1 and TRBJ2-1; no reliable D call. V was pared by 0 bases and J by 0 bases, with 10 bases between. There are 16 residues in the CDR3. The V gene's germline CDR1 is SGHRS and CDR2 YFSETQ. The CDR3 nucleotides read TGCGCCAGCAGCTTGGCGGCTTCGAGCTCCTACAATGAGCAGTTCTTC. It codes for CASSLAASSSYNEQFF.

This sequence joins TRBV7-7 and TRBJ2-5; TRBD1 matches at 8 bases. The CDR3 is 15 residues long. After removal of 0 bases from V and 4 bases from J, the junction contained 4 bases not matched to a gene. Per germline, CDR1 SSHAT and CDR2 FNYEAQ (reference sequence). The chain's CDR3 is CASSLALDRVETQYF. Here the CDR3 DNA reads TGTGCCAGCAGCTTAGCCCTGGACAGGGTAGAGACCCAGTACTTC.

The chain employs TRBV12-3 or TRBV12-4 and TRBJ1-1, with 7 bases lining up with TRBD1. V shed 5 bases and J 1 base; nucleotides not matched to a gene: 4. This CDR3 contains 14 residues. CDR3 sequence (DNA): TGTGCCAGCAGTGGGACAGCTACGAACACTGAAGCTTTCTTT. It translates to CASSGTATNTEAFF.

The genes are TRBV12-3 or TRBV12-4 and TRBJ1-1, with 12 bases that match TRBD1. V was clipped by 5 bases and J by 3 bases; unmatched bases: 7. This CDR3 has 16 residues. The DNA of the CDR3 is TGTGCCAGCAGTCCCTGGGACAGGGGGCAGGACACTGAAGCTTTCTTT. This sequence encodes CASSPWDRGQDTEAFF.

This clonotype was detected a few times. V gene TRBV20-1 combines with J gene TRBJ2-1; 7 nucleotides line up with TRBD2. The CDR3 is made up of 16 amino acids. Germline V CDR1 and CDR2: DFQATT, SNEGSKA (reference sequence). V lost 0 bases and J lost 0; bases outside the gene matches: 5. This CDR3 is CSARDWGGSSYNEQFF. In nucleotides, the CDR3 is TGCAGTGCTAGAGATTGGGGCGGGAGCTCCTACAATGAGCAGTTCTTC.

This clonotype was picked up many times. This sequence joins TRBV28 and TRBJ2-7; either TRBD1 or TRBD2 may fit D (5 bases each). The V end was cut by 3 bases, the J end by 2 bases, with 8 bases between. Looked up from germline, CDR1 is MDHEN and CDR2 is SYDVKM. CDR3 length: 13 residues. The CDR3 sequence is CASSLLGAYEQYF. The CDR3 DNA sequence: TGTGCCAGCAGTTTGTTGGGGGCCTACGAGCAGTACTTC.

This clonotype appeared a few times. The chain carries TRBV24-1 and TRBJ2-1; no clear D gene. V lost 2 bases and J lost 6, with 13 bases in between. The CDR3 runs 15 residues. Germline-derived CDR1 and CDR2 are KGHDR and SFDVKD. The CDR3 nucleotides are TGTGCCACCAGTGATTCGGGCCTAGTCTTCAATGAGCAGTTCTTC. This gives the protein CATSDSGLVFNEQFF.

This clonotype was observed a few times. The J gene is TRBJ1-2, the V gene TRBV10-3, with D hard to call. Trimming removed 4 bases from V and 8 bases from J, with 11 bases in between. The CDR3 is made up of 12 amino acids. Per the germline V gene, CDR1 is ENHRY and CDR2 is SYGVKD. CDR3 protein: CAISADVGGYTF. In DNA form, the CDR3 reads TGTGCCATCAGTGCGGACGTCGGCGGCTACACCTTC.

The chain employs TRBV10-3 and TRBJ2-7, with D possibly TRBD1 on 5 matching bases. This CDR3 is built from 13 residues. In germline, CDR1 is ENHRY, CDR2 SYGVKD. V lost 10 bases, J lost 3 bases, and 16 bases lay in between. The CDR3 nucleotides are TGTGCCAACTCCGACAGTGGGAACTACGAGCAGTACTTC. This translates into CANSDSGNYEQYF.

The gene calls are TRBV5-1 and TRBJ2-2; perhaps TRBD1 as D (6 bases). The CDR3 has 15 residues. Germline loops: CDR1 SGHRS, CDR2 YFSETQ. V lost 3 bases and J 1 base, leaving 10 bases between the germline ends. CDR3 sequence: CASSWDIKNTGELFF. The CDR3 region has the DNA TGCGCCAGCAGCTGGGACATTAAGAACACCGGGGAGCTGTTTTTT.

V and J are TRBV7-8 and TRBJ2-2; 8 bases line up with TRBD2. Germline CDR1 is SGHVS and CDR2 is FQNEAQ. There are 16 residues in the CDR3. Losses at the gene ends were 5 bases for V and 1 base for J; bases not matched to a gene: 6. The CDR3 region is CASSPRTSLNTGELFF. CDR3 sequence (DNA): TGTGCCAGCAGCCCTAGGACTAGCTTGAACACCGGGGAGCTGTTTTTT.

Here the CDR3 DNA reads TGTGCCTGGAGGGCGGCCCCCGGAGTTAGCTCCTATAATTCACCCCTCCACTTT. Protein sequence: CAWRAAPGVSSYNSPLHF. The chain uses TRBV30 and TRBJ1-6; no definite D call. Trimming removed 3 bases at V and 0 bases at J, with 18 bases between. CDR1 is GTSNPN and CDR2 is SVGIG in the germline V gene (reference sequence). The CDR3 is 18 residues long.

V usage is TRBV5-4 and J usage is TRBJ2-2; D is perhaps TRBD2 (7 bases). CDR3 length: 16 amino acids. Germline CDR1 reads SGHNT; CDR2 reads YYREEE (reference sequence). V was pared by 2 bases and J by 0 bases, with 11 bases between. CDR3 sequence reads: CASSLGGVPNTGELFF. The CDR3 nucleotides read TGTGCCAGCAGCTTAGGGGGGGTTCCGAACACCGGGGAGCTGTTTTTT.

This clonotype was recorded a few times. The rearrangement joins TRBV18 to TRBJ2-3; D may be TRBD2 (6 bases). Trimming shortened V by 2 bases and J by 6 bases, and 12 bases separated the two germline ends. This CDR3 is 14 amino acids long. Germline CDR1 KGHSH, CDR2 LQKENI. The CDR3 loop reads CASSPGGNADTQYF. CDR3 bases: TGTGCCAGCTCACCAGGCGGGAACGCTGATACGCAGTATTTT.

The genes are TRBV5-1 and TRBJ2-1; TRBD1 is a possible D gene (5 bases). Germline V lookup: CDR1 SGHRS, CDR2 YFSETQ. The CDR3 covers 15 residues. V gave up 0 bases and J gave up 6 bases, with 13 bases separating them. As DNA, the CDR3 is TGCGCCAGCAGCTTGGTAGTAGGGGCCGCCAATGAGCAGTTCTTC. Protein: CASSLVVGAANEQFF.

The chain uses TRBV12-3 or TRBV12-4 and TRBJ2-3; weak D call: TRBD2 (7 bases). The CDR3 runs to 15 residues. Deletions cut 3 bases from V and 1 base from J, with 11 bases between. The CDR3 sequence: CASSFAGAGTDTQYF. The DNA of the CDR3 is TGTGCCAGCAGTTTTGCGGGGGCTGGCACAGATACGCAGTATTTT.

The chain recombines TRBV29-1 with TRBJ2-7, with D possibly TRBD2 on 7 matching bases. This CDR3 has 12 amino acids. The germline V gene has CDR1 SQVTM and CDR2 ANQGSEA. The V end lost 6 bases, the J end lost 5 bases, and 14 bases lay between the germline ends. CDR3 sequence: CSVRRGAHEQYF. The CDR3 nucleotides are TGCAGCGTGCGACGGGGGGCCCACGAGCAGTACTTC.

V is TRBV7-9 and J is TRBJ1-2; no clear D. Trimming stripped 5 bases from V and 3 bases from J, with 22 bases between. The CDR3 totals 17 residues. Germline V gene sequence: CDR1 SEHNR, CDR2 FQNEAQ (reference sequence). The CDR3 sequence is CASSPVGEGFLDYGYTF. CDR3 DNA: TGTGCCAGCAGCCCCGTGGGAGAGGGCTTCCTAGACTATGGCTACACCTTC.

The chain links TRBV7-2 to TRBJ2-3; 7 nucleotides align to TRBD2. With 1 base clipped from V and 6 bases from J, the junction kept 4 bases outside the gene matches. Germline V CDR1 and CDR2: SGHTA, FQGNSA. This CDR3 has 14 amino acids. The CDR3 loop reads CASSLGAGVDTQYF. The CDR3 DNA reads as TGTGCCAGCAGCTTAGGGGCGGGAGTGGATACGCAGTATTTT.

The chain joins TRBV5-1 to TRBJ1-2, with D possibly matching TRBD1 (5 bases). Germline V lookup: CDR1 SGHRS, CDR2 YFSETQ. The CDR3 loop spans 17 amino acids. Trimming took 1 base from V and 2 from J, leaving 18 bases between them. The CDR3 sequence: CASSLFQFVGRNYGYTF. The DNA for the CDR3 is TGCGCCAGCAGCTTGTTTCAGTTCGTGGGACGGAACTATGGCTACACCTTC.

This clonotype was picked up a small number of times. The chain joins TRBV10-3 to TRBJ1-4; D not certain. Trimming pared 3 bases from V and 8 bases from J, leaving 10 bases between. CDR3 length: 13 amino acids. Germline V gene lookup returns CDR1 ENHRY and CDR2 SYGVKD. CDR3 nucleotide sequence: TGTGCCATCAGTGAAACGGAAAGGGAAAAACTGTTTTTT. Its translation: CAISETEREKLFF.

V and J are TRBV12-3 or TRBV12-4 and TRBJ1-6; 10 bases map to TRBD1. Losses at the gene ends were 5 bases for V and 15 bases for J; bases not matched to a gene: 4. The CDR3 is made up of 12 amino acids. The CDR3 protein is CASSVGQGGLHF. The CDR3 DNA follows: TGTGCCAGCAGTGTCGGACAGGGGGGCCTCCACTTT.

This rearrangement joins TRBV2 to TRBJ1-5; D possibly corresponds to TRBD1 (5 bases). The germline gives CDR1 SNHLY, CDR2 FYNNEI. With 0 bases removed from V and 7 bases from J, the gap between germline ends came to 13 bases. This CDR3 comprises 15 residues. This chain's CDR3 is CASSEAGPEGQPQHF. For the CDR3, the DNA is TGTGCCAGCAGTGAAGCGGGGCCTGAAGGACAGCCCCAGCATTTT.

The gene calls are TRBV6-5 and TRBJ2-7; weak D call: TRBD1 (6 bases). The CDR3 extends over 15 amino acids. V lost 0 bases and J lost 6, with 15 bases in between. Germline V gene data show CDR1 as MNHEY and CDR2 as SVGAGI. The CDR3 reads CASSYSSKGQSEQYF. DNA of the CDR3: TGTGCCAGCAGTTACTCGTCGAAGGGACAAAGCGAGCAGTACTTC.

This clonotype was counted a few times. As DNA, the CDR3 is TGTGCCAGCAGCGGGGGGTTTTTGAGCGAAAAACTGTTTTTT. It translates to CASSGGFLSEKLFF. The V gene is TRBV27, the J gene TRBJ1-4, with D possibly matching TRBD1 (5 bases). Trimming cost V 6 bases and J 8 bases, with 16 bases left between them. Germline CDR1 reads MNHEY; CDR2 reads SMNVEV (reference sequence). The CDR3 extends over 14 amino acids.

The chain couples TRBV27 to TRBJ1-1; D remains ambiguous. Germline assignment: CDR1 MNHEY and CDR2 SMNVEV (reference sequence). The CDR3 is 15 amino acids. V lost 5 bases and J lost 1, with 14 bases in between. CDR3 loop: CASSPMTYRNTEAFF. In DNA form, the CDR3 reads TGTGCCAGCAGTCCGATGACTTACAGGAACACTGAAGCTTTCTTT.

V usage is TRBV7-2 and J usage is TRBJ2-3, with TRBD2 as a possible D gene (5 bases). The CDR3 runs 14 residues. The germline V gene has CDR1 SGHTA and CDR2 FQGNSA. Trimming pared 1 base from V and 5 bases from J, leaving 10 bases between. The CDR3 spells CASSLVVAGDTQYF. CDR3 sequence (DNA): TGTGCCAGCAGCTTAGTAGTCGCGGGAGATACGCAGTATTTT.